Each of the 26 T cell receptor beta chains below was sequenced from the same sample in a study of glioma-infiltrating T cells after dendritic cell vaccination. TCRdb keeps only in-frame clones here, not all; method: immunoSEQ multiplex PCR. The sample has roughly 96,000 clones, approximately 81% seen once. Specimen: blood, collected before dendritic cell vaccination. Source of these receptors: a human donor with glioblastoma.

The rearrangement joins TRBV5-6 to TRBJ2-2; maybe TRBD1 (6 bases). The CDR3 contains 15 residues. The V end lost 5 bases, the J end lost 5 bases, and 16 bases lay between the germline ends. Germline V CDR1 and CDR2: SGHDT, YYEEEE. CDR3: CASRLWGRRTGELFF. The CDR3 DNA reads TGTGCCAGCAGGCTGTGGGGGCGAAGGACCGGGGAGCTGTTTTTT.

As DNA, the CDR3 is TGTGCCAGCAGTCACCGACCGGGTGAGCAGTTCTTC. Its translation is CASSHRPGEQFF. The chain has TRBV27 and TRBJ2-1; D unresolved. The CDR3 runs 12 residues. Germline lookup yields CDR1 MNHEY and CDR2 SMNVEV (reference sequence). V was pared by 5 bases and J by 9 bases, with 11 bases between.

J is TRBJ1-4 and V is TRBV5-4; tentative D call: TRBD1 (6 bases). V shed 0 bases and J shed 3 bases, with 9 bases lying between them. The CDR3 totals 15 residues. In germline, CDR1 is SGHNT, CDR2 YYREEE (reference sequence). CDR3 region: CASSLGGQANEKLFF. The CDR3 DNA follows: TGTGCCAGCAGCTTGGGGGGGCAGGCTAATGAAAAACTGTTTTTT.

As DNA, the CDR3 is TGTGCCAGCAGGGGACAGGGGGCAGGAGGATATGGCTACACCTTC. The encoded protein is CASRGQGAGGYGYTF. The chain joins TRBV27 to TRBJ1-2; 12 bases are a match to TRBD1. The trim removed 6 bases at V and 5 bases at J, leaving 7 bases unmatched. Germline CDR1 is MNHEY and CDR2 is SMNVEV (reference sequence). The CDR3 covers 15 residues.

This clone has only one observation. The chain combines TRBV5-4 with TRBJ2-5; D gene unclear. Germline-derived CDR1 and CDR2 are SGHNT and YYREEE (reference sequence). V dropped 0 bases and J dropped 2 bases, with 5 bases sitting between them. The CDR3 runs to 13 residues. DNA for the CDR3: TGTGCCAGCAGCTTGGACGGTCAAGAGACCCAGTACTTC. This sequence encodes CASSLDGQETQYF. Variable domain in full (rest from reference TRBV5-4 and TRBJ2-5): ETGVTQSPTHLIKTRGQQVTLRCSSQSGHNTVSWYQQALGQGPQFIFQYYREEENGRGNFPPRFSGLQFPNYSSELNVNALELDDSALYLCASSLDGQETQYFGPGTRLLVL.

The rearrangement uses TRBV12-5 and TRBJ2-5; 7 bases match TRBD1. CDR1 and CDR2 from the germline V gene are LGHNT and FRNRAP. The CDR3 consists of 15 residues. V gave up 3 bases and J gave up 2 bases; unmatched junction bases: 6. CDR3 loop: CASGFDHRGQETQYF. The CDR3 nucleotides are TGTGCTAGTGGTTTTGATCACAGGGGTCAAGAGACCCAGTACTTC.

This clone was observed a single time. The CDR3 loop reads CASSYLAANTGELFF. The CDR3 coding sequence is TGTGCCAGCAGTTACCTAGCGGCGAACACCGGGGAGCTGTTTTTT. V gene TRBV6-5 combines with J gene TRBJ2-2; 7 bases are shared with TRBD2. The J segment lost 0 bases and the V segment lost 2 bases, leaving 0 bases of the junction unmatched. The CDR3 consists of 15 residues. Germline loops: CDR1 MNHEY, CDR2 SVGAGI.

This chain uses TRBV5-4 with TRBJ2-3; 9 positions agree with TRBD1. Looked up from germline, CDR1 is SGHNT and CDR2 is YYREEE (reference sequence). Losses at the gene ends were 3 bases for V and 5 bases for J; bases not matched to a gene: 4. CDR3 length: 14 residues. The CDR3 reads CASSSQGAQDTQYF. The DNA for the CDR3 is TGTGCCAGCAGCTCACAGGGGGCGCAAGATACGCAGTATTTT.

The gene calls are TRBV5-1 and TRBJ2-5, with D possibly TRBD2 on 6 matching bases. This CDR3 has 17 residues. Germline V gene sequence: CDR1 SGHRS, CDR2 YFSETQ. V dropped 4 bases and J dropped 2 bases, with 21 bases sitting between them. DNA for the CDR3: TGCGCCAGCAGCCACCCCTTGGGGGGAGAAAAACAAGAGACCCAGTACTTC. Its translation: CASSHPLGGEKQETQYF.

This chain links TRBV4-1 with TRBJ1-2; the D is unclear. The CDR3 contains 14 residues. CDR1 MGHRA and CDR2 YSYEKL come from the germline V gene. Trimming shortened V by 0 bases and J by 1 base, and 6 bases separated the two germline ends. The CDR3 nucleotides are TGCGCCAGCAGCCAAGAACAGAATAACTATGGCTACACCTTC. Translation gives CASSQEQNNYGYTF.

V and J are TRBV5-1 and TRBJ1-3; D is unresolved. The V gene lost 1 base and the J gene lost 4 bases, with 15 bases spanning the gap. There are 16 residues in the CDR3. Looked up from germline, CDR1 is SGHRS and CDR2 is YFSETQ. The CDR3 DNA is TGCGCCAGCAGCTTGTCAGGACGGGGAATCGGAAACACCATATATTTT. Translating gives CASSLSGRGIGNTIYF.

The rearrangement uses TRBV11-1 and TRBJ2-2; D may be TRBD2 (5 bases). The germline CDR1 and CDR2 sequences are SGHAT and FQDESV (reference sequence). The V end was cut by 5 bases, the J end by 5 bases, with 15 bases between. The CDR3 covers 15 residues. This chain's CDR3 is CASSPALAGTGELFF. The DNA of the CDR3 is TGTGCCAGCAGCCCTGCTCTAGCCGGAACCGGGGAGCTGTTTTTT.

As DNA, the CDR3 is TGTGCCAGCAGGGGGACAGAACTTACTTACAATGAGCAGTTCTTC. It is translated as CASRGTELTYNEQFF. J is TRBJ2-1 and V is TRBV5-6; 7 nucleotides agree with TRBD1. Germline CDR1 and CDR2: SGHDT and YYEEEE. The CDR3 is made up of 15 amino acids. J gave up 4 bases and V 5 bases, and 9 bases lay outside the gene matches.

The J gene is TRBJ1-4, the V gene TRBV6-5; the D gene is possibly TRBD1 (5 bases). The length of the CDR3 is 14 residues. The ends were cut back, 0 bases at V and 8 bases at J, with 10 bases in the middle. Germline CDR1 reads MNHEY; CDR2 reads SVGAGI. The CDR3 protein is CASSYSGQGEKLFF. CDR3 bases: TGTGCCAGCAGTTACTCCGGACAAGGGGAAAAACTGTTTTTT.

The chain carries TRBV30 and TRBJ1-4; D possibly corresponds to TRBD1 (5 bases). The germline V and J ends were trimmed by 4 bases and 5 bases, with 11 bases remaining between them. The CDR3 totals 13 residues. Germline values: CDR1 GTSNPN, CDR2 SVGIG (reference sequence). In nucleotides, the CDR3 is TGTGCCTGGACCCGGGGGGGGAATGAAAAACTGTTTTTT. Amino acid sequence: CAWTRGGNEKLFF.

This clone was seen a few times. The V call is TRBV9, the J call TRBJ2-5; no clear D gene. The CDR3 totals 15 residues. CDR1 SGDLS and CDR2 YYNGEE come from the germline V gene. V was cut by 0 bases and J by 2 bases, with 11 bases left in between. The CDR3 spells CASSVAPAGQETQYF. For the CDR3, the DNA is TGTGCCAGCAGCGTAGCTCCCGCAGGTCAAGAGACCCAGTACTTC.

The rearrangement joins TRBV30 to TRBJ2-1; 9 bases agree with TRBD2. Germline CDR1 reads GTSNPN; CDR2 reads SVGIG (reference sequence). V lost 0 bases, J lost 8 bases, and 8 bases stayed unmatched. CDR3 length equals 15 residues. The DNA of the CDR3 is TGTGCCTGGAGTGTACGGGCGGGGGGGCGCCATGAGCAGTTCTTC. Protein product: CAWSVRAGGRHEQFF.

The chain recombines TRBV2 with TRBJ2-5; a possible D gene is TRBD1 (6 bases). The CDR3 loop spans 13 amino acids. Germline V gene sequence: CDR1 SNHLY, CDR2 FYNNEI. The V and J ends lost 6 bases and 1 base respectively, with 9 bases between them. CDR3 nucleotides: TGTGCCAGCAGCCTACAGGGCCAAGAGACCCAGTACTTC. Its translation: CASSLQGQETQYF.

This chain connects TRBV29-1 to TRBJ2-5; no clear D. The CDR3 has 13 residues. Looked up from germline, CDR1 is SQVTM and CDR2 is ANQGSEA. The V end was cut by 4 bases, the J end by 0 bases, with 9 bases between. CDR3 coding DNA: TGCAGCGTTGCAAACTCTTACCAAGAGACCCAGTACTTC. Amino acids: CSVANSYQETQYF.

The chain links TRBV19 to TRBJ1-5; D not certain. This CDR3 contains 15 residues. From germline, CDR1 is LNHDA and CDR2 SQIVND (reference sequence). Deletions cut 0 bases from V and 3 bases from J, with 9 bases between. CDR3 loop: CASSIDASLNQPQHF. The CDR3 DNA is TGTGCCAGTAGTATAGATGCGTCGCTCAATCAGCCCCAGCATTTT.

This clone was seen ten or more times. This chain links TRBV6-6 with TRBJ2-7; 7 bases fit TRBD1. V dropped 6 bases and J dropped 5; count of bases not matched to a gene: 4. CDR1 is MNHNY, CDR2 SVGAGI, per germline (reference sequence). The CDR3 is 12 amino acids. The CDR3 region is CASSPQGNEQYF. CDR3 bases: TGTGCCAGCAGCCCACAGGGGAACGAGCAGTACTTC.

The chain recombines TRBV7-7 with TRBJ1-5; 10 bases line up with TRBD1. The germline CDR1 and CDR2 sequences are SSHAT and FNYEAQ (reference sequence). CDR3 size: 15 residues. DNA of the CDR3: TGTGCTAGGGGGACAGGGGATATTAGCAATCAGCCCCAGCATTTT. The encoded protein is CARGTGDISNQPQHF.

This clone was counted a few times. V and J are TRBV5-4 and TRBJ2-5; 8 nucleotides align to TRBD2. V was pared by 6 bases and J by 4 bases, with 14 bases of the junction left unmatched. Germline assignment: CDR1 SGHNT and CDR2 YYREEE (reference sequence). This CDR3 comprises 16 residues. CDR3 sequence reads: CASTSRGGGFRETQYF. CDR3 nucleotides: TGTGCCAGCACCTCCCGGGGGGGAGGCTTTAGAGAGACCCAGTACTTC.

This CDR3 is CAWGSGILGNTIYF. CDR3 DNA sequence: TGTGCCTGGGGGTCAGGGATACTCGGAAACACCATATATTTT. The chain recombines TRBV30 with TRBJ1-3; a possible D gene is TRBD1 (5 bases). This CDR3 region has 14 residues. Trimming stripped 5 bases from V and 4 bases from J, with 15 bases between. The germline CDR1 and CDR2 sequences are GTSNPN and SVGIG (reference sequence). The complete variable domain, with remaining parts taken from reference TRBV30 and TRBJ1-3, reads SQTIHQWPATLVQPVGSPLSLECTVEGTSNPNLYWYRQAAGRGLQLLFYSVGIGQISSEVPQNLSASRPQDRQFILSSKKLLLSDSGFYLCAWGSGILGNTIYFGEGSWLTVV.

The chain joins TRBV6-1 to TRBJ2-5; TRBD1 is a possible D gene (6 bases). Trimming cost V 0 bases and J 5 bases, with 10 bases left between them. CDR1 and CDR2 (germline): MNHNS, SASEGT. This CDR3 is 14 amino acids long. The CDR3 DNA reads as TGTGCCAGCAGTGAAGCAGGGGGTTTTGAGACCCAGTACTTC. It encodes CASSEAGGFETQYF.

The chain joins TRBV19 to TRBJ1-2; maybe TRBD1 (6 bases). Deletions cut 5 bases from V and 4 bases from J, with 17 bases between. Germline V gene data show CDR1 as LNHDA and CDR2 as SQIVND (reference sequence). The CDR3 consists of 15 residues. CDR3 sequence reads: CASSSDRRPPYGYTF. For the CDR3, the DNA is TGTGCCAGTAGTTCTGACAGGAGACCCCCCTATGGCTACACCTTC. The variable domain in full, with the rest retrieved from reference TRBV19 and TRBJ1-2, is DGGITQSPKYLFRKEGQNVTLSCEQNLNHDAMYWYRQDPGQGLRLIYYSQIVNDFQKGDIAEGYSVSREKKESFPLTVTSAQKNPTAFYLCASSSDRRPPYGYTFGSGTRLTVV.